The present TCR beta chain was sequenced within a study of blood T cell repertoires in COVID-19. Sequenced by immunoSEQ multiplex PCR; TCRdb stores in-frame clones only, minus some. The sample lists around 250,000 clones, about 83% occurring once. V shed 2 bases and J shed 7 bases, with 21 bases lying between them. CDR3 length: 17 amino acids. Per the germline V gene, CDR1 is MDHEN and CDR2 is SYDVKM. Sequenced: peripheral blood. The TCR sequence derives from a middle-aged woman who had recovered from COVID-19. The rearrangement links TRBV28 to TRBJ1-5; D remains ambiguous. The CDR3 is CASSLRQARGLRQPQHF. CDR3 coding DNA: TGTGCCAGCAGTTTAAGGCAGGCTCGTGGCCTCAGGCAGCCCCAGCATTTT.